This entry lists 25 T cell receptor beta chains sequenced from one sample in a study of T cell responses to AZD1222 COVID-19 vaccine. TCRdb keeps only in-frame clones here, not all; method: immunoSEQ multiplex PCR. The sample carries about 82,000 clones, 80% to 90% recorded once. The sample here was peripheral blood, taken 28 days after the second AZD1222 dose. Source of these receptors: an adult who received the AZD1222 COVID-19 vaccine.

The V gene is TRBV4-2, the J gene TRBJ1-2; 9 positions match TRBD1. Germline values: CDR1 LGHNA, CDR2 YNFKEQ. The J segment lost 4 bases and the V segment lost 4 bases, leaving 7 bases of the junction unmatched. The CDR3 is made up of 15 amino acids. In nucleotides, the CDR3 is TGTGCCAGCAGCCCGTCTCAGACAGGGGGCTATGGCTACACCTTC. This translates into CASSPSQTGGYGYTF.

DNA for the CDR3: TGTGCCAGCAGTCCAGACGGGAGGATGAGGGAAACTAATGAAAAACTGTTTTTT. Protein: CASSPDGRMRETNEKLFF. The chain recombines TRBV28 with TRBJ1-4; D uncertain. Germline CDR1 is MDHEN and CDR2 is SYDVKM. This CDR3 contains 18 residues. Trimming shortened V by 5 bases and J by 1 base, and 20 bases separated the two germline ends.

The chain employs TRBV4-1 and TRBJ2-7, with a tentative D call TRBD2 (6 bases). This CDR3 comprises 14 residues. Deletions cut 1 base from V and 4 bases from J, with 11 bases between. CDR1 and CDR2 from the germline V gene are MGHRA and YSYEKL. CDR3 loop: CASSQGSGRYEQYF. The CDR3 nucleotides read TGCGCCAGCAGCCAAGGCTCAGGGAGGTACGAGCAGTACTTC.

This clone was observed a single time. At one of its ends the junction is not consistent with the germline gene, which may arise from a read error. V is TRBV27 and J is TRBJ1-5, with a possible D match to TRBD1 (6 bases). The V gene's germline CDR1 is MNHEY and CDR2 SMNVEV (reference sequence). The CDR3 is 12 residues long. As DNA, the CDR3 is TGTGCCACCAGTGTAGGGGGTCAGCCCCAGCATTTT. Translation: CATSVGGQPQHF.

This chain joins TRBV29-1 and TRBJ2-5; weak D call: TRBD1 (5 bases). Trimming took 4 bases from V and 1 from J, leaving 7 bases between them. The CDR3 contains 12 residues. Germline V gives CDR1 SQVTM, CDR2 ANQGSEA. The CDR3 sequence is CSVGQPQETQYF. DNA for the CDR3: TGCAGCGTTGGACAGCCCCAAGAGACCCAGTACTTC.

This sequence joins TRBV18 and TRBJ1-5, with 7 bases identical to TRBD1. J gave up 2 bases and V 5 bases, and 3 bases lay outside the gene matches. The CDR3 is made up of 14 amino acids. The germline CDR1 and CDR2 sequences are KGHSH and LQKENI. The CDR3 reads CASSSQGGNQPQHF. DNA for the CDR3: TGTGCCAGCTCATCGCAGGGGGGCAATCAGCCCCAGCATTTT.

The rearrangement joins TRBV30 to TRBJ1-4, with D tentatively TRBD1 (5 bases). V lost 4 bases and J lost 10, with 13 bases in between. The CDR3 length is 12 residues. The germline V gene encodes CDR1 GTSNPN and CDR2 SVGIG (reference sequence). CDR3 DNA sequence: TGTGCCTGGAATTTACCTGGGGGAAAACTGTTTTTT. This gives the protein CAWNLPGGKLFF.

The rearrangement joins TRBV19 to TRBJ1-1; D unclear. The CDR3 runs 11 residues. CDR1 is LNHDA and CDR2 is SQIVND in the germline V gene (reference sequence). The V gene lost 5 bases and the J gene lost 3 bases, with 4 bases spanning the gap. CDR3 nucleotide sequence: TGTGCCAGTAGTTGGTACACTGAAGCTTTCTTT. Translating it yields CASSWYTEAFF.

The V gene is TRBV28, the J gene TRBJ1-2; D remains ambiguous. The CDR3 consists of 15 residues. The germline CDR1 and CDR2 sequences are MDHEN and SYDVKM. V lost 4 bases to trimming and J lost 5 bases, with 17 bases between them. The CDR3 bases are TGTGCCAGCAGTTACTTAGTTTGGCGGTTATATGGCTACACCTTC. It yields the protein CASSYLVWRLYGYTF.

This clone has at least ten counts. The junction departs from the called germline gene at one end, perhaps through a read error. The CDR3 is CASSRSETPSYRYTF. As DNA, the CDR3 is TGTGCCAGCAGCCGGTCCGAGACCCCCTCCTATCGCTACACCTTC. V is TRBV3-1 (or the pseudogene TRBV3-2) and J is TRBJ1-2; D is ambiguous. This CDR3 region has 15 residues. CDR1 and CDR2 from the germline V gene are LGHDT and YNNKEL (reference sequence).

The CDR3 is CASSLSGGDNEQFF. CDR3 in DNA: TGTGCCAGCTCCCTTAGCGGGGGGGACAATGAGCAGTTCTTC. This chain uses TRBV11-3 with TRBJ2-1, with 11 bases lining up with TRBD2. V gave up 8 bases and J gave up 5 bases; unmatched junction bases: 5. Germline CDR1 is SGHNT and CDR2 is YENEEA. The CDR3 has 14 amino acids. The variable domain in full, completed from reference TRBV11-3 and TRBJ2-1, reads EAGVVQSPRYKIIEKKQPVAFWCNPISGHNTLYWYLQNLGQGPELLIRYENEEAVDDSQLPKDRFSAERLKGVDSTLKIQPAELGDSAVYLCASSLSGGDNEQFFGPGTRLTVL.

CDR3 DNA: TGTGCCAGCAGCTTGATCCCAAGACATCCCAATCAGCCCCAGCATTTT. Encoded protein: CASSLIPRHPNQPQHF. This chain connects TRBV7-3 to TRBJ1-5; D remains unclear. The CDR3 runs to 16 residues. Trimming cost V 3 bases and J 3 bases, with 15 bases left between them. Per germline, CDR1 SGHTA and CDR2 FQGTGA.

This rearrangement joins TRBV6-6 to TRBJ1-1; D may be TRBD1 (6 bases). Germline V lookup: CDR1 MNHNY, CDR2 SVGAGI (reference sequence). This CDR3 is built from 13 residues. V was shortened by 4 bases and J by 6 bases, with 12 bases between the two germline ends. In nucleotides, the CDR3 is TGTGCCAGCAGTTTCTCAGAGGGGGCTGAAGCTTTCTTT. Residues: CASSFSEGAEAFF.

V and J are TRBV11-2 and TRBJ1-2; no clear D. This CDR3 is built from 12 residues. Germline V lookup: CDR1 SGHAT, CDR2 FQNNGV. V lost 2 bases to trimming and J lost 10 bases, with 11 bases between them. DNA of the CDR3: TGTGCCAGCAGCTTAAGAAACAGCCCCTACACCTTC. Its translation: CASSLRNSPYTF. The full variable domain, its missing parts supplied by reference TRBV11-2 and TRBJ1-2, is EAGVAQSPRYKIIEKRQSVAFWCNPISGHATLYWYQQILGQGPKLLIQFQNNGVVDDSQLPKDRFSAERLKGVDSTLKIQPAKLEDSAVYLCASSLRNSPYTFGSGTRLTVV.

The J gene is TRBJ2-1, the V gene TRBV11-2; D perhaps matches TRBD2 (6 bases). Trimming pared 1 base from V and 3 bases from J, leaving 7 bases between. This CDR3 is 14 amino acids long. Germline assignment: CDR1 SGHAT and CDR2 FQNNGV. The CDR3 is CASSLGLVYNEQFF. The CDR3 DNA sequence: TGTGCCAGCAGCTTAGGACTAGTCTACAATGAGCAGTTCTTC.

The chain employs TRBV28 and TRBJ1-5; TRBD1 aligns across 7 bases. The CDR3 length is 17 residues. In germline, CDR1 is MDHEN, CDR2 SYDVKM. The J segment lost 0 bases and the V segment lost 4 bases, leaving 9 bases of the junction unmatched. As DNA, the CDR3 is TGTGCCAGCAGTTCGGAACGACAGGGTCTTAGCAATCAGCCCCAGCATTTT. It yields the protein CASSSERQGLSNQPQHF.

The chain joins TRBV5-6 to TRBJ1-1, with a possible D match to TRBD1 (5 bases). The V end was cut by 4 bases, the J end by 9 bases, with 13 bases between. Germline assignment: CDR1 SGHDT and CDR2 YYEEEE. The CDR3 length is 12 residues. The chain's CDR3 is CASSGGGLQAFF. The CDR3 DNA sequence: TGTGCCAGCAGCGGGGGAGGGTTGCAAGCTTTCTTT.

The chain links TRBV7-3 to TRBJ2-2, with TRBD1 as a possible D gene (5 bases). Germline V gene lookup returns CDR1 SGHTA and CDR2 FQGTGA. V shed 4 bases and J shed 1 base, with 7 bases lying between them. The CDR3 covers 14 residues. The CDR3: CASSSQGNTGELFF. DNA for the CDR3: TGTGCCAGCAGCTCGCAGGGGAACACCGGGGAGCTGTTTTTT. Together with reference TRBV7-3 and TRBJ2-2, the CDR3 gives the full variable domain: GAGVSQTPSNKVTEKGKYVELRCDPISGHTALYWYRQSLGQGPEFLIYFQGTGAADDSGLPNDRFFAVRPEGSVSTLKIQRTERGDSAVYLCASSSQGNTGELFFGEGSRLTVL.

This CDR3 is CASSIDPPSSGANVLTF. The CDR3 DNA sequence: TGTGCCAGTAGTATAGATCCGCCCTCCTCTGGGGCCAACGTCCTGACTTTC. The chain joins TRBV19 to TRBJ2-6; D uncertain. The CDR3 consists of 17 residues. Germline-derived CDR1 and CDR2 are LNHDA and SQIVND (reference sequence). V lost 0 bases to trimming and J lost 0 bases, with 9 bases between them.

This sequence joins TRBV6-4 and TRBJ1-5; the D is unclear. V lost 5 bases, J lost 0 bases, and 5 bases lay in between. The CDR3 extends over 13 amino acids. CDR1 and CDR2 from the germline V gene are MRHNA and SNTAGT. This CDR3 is CASSRDSNQPQHF. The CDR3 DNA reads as TGTGCCAGCAGTAGGGATAGCAATCAGCCCCAGCATTTT.

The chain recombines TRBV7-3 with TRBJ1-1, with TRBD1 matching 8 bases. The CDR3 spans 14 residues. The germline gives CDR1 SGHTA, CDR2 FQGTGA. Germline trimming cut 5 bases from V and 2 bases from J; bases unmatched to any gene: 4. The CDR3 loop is CASSPGGVNTEAFF. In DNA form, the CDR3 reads TGTGCCAGCAGCCCAGGGGGCGTTAACACTGAAGCTTTCTTT.

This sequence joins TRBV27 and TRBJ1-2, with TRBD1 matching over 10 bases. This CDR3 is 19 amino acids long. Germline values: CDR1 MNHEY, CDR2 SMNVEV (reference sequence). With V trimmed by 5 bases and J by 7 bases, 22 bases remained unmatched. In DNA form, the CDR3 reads TGTGCCAGCAGTCAGGGACCTCGGGACAGGGGCTTTCGGAGCTGTGGCTACACCTTC. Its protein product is CASSQGPRDRGFRSCGYTF.

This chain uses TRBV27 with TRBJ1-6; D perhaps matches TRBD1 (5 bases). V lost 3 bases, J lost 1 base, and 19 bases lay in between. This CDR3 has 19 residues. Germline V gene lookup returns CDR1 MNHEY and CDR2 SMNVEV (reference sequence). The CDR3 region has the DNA TGTGCCAGCAGTTTTAGGGACCCGATACAGAAATCCTATAATTCACCCCTCCACTTT. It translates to CASSFRDPIQKSYNSPLHF.

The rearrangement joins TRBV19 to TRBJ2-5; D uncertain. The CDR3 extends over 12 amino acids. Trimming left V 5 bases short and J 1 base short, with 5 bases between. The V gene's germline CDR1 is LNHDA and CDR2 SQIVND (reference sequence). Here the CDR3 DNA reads TGTGCCAGTAGTTCATCCCAAGAGACCCAGTACTTC. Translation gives CASSSSQETQYF.

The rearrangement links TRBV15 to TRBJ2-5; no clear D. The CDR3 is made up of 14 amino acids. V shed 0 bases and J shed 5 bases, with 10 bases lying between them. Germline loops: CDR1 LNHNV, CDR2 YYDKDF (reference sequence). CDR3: CATSRESVGETQYF. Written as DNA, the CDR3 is TGTGCCACCAGCAGAGAAAGCGTAGGGGAGACCCAGTACTTC.